The rows below give T cell receptor beta chains drawn from one sample of a study of identical twins. TCRdb called the 5' RACE reads again in MiXCR, with one record for every CDR3 protein. The sample carries 500,000 or so distinct CDR3 sequences, approximately 15% recorded once. In addition, the sample was reused for a study of yellow fever vaccine responses in identical twins.

Sequences were obtained from CD4+ T cells sorted from blood. These receptors came from a woman aged 18-29 years in good health. CDR3s include the opening cysteine and the closing phenylalanine or tryptophan. A D gene is named only where the DNA matches it firmly. Clone size is shown for a subset of rows, as once, few, many or a class of expanded clone.

clone size | D gene | J gene | V gene | CDR3 protein | CDR3 DNA
. | . | TRBJ2-3 | TRBV4-1 | CASSQDRGDGGITDTQYF | TGCGCCAGCAGCCAAGATCGAGGGGACGGTGGGATCACAGATACGCAGTATTTT
. | . | TRBJ2-7 | TRBV30 | CAWKNSNGYEQYF | TGTGCCTGGAAAAACTCCAACGGGTACGAGCAGTACTTC
few | TRBD2 | TRBJ2-2 | TRBV7-8 | CASSLASGSGYTGELFF | TGTGCCAGCAGCTTAGCTAGCGGGAGTGGATACACCGGGGAGCTGTTTTTT
. | TRBD2 | TRBJ2-3 | TRBV20-1 | CSARRSGGRTDTQYF | TGCAGTGCTAGGCGGAGCGGGGGTCGCACAGATACGCAGTATTTT
. | . | TRBJ1-1 | TRBV6-1 | CASNPPGVGTEAFF | TGTGCCAGCAACCCTCCGGGGGTGGGCACTGAAGCTTTCTTT
. | TRBD1 | TRBJ2-5 | TRBV5-1 | CASSFEQGPHRLAYF | TGCGCCAGCAGCTTCGAACAGGGGCCCCACCGACTTGCGTACTTC
. | . | TRBJ2-7 | TRBV7-9 | CASSLAQGKASYEQYF | TGTGCCAGCAGCTTAGCCCAGGGAAAGGCCTCCTACGAGCAGTACTTC
. | . | TRBJ1-2 | TRBV5-1 | CASSLAQPGDGYTF | TGCGCCAGCAGCTTGGCACAGCCAGGGGATGGCTACACCTTC
many | . | TRBJ2-2 | TRBV29-1 | CSGGQRATGELFF | TGCAGCGGCGGACAGCGAGCCACCGGGGAGCTGTTTTTT
few | . | TRBJ2-3 | TRBV10-3 | CAISESNQGSPSTDTQYF | TGTGCCATCAGTGAGTCGAATCAAGGCAGCCCGAGCACAGATACGCAGTATTTT
few | TRBD2 | TRBJ2-1 | TRBV10-3 | CAISESSGLGGNEQFF | TGTGCCATCAGTGAGTCGAGCGGACTAGGCGGCAATGAGCAGTTCTTC
. | . | TRBJ2-7 | TRBV11-3 | CASSLDLLQVYEQYF | TGTGCCAGCAGCTTAGATCTTTTACAGGTATACGAGCAGTACTTC
. | . | TRBJ2-2 | TRBV19 | CASSIYSTGELFF | TGTGCCAGTAGTATATATTCGACCGGGGAGCTGTTTTTT
. | . | TRBJ2-2 | TRBV20-1 | CSAMTANTGELFF | TGCAGTGCAATGACTGCGAACACCGGGGAGCTGTTTTTT
. | . | TRBJ2-7 | TRBV6-2/TRBV6-3 | CASSSGGSVRSYEQYF | TGTGCCAGCAGTTCGGGGGGCTCCGTCCGCTCCTACGAGCAGTACTTC
few | . | TRBJ2-5 | TRBV6-1 | CASSSPKITGVKETQYF | TGTGCCAGCAGCTCCCCTAAGATAACGGGGGTAAAAGAGACCCAGTACTTC
. | . | TRBJ2-7 | TRBV6-2/TRBV6-3 | CASGGGYNQYEQYF | TGTGCCAGCGGGGGTGGTTACAACCAATACGAGCAGTACTTC
. | . | TRBJ2-7 | TRBV14 | CASSPRDLAWEQYF | TGTGCCAGCAGCCCCCGGGACTTAGCTTGGGAGCAGTACTTC
few | . | TRBJ2-3 | TRBV5-5 | CASSLARTVLSTDTQYF | TGTGCCAGCAGCTTGGCCAGGACAGTTCTCAGCACAGATACGCAGTATTTT
few | TRBD1 | TRBJ1-4 | TRBV20-1 | CSAEDRNNEKLFF | TGCAGTGCGGAGGACAGGAATAATGAAAAACTGTTTTTT
few | . | TRBJ1-1 | TRBV18 | CASSPAGEAFF | TGTGCCAGCTCACCTGCCGGGGAAGCTTTCTTT
few | . | TRBJ2-5 | TRBV20-1 | CSSQTDETQYF | TGCAGTTCCCAGACTGATGAGACCCAGTACTTC
many | . | TRBJ2-1 | TRBV7-2 | CASSLKGGGTGNEQFF | TGTGCCAGCAGCTTAAAGGGAGGGGGGACCGGCAATGAGCAGTTCTTC
many | . | TRBJ2-1 | TRBV5-6 | CASSAPSNEQFF | TGTGCCAGCAGCGCGCCAAGCAATGAGCAGTTCTTC
. | . | TRBJ2-3 | TRBV18 | CASSPPSRTQTQYF | TGTGCCAGCTCACCACCTTCCCGCACACAAACGCAGTATTTT
. | . | TRBJ1-4 | TRBV9 | CASSVGNEKLFF | TGTGCCAGCAGCGTAGGAAATGAAAAACTGTTTTTT
. | TRBD1 | TRBJ1-6 | TRBV16 | CASSQSRDRRNSPLHF | TGTGCCAGCAGCCAATCTAGGGACAGGAGGAATTCACCCCTCCACTTT
few | TRBD1 | TRBJ2-1 | TRBV7-9 | CASSLIRTGGNNEQFF | TGTGCCAGCAGCTTAATTAGGACAGGGGGAAACAATGAGCAGTTCTTC
. | TRBD1 | TRBJ2-5 | TRBV12-3/TRBV12-4 | CASRRRQGKETQYF | TGTGCCAGCCGCCGAAGACAGGGTAAAGAGACCCAGTACTTC
. | . | TRBJ2-7 | TRBV9 | CASSVGRKGWEQYF | TGTGCCAGCAGCGTAGGAAGAAAAGGATGGGAGCAGTACTTC
few | TRBD1 | TRBJ2-1 | TRBV2 | CASSQGQKRFREQFF | TGTGCCAGCAGTCAGGGACAGAAGAGGTTCCGTGAGCAGTTCTTC
few | TRBD1 | TRBJ2-3 | TRBV12-3/TRBV12-4 | CASSFQGTGYTDTQYF | TGTGCCAGCAGTTTCCAGGGGACAGGGTACACAGATACGCAGTATTTT
. | . | TRBJ2-1 | TRBV20-1 | CSARSMAGGNEQFF | TGCAGTGCTAGGTCAATGGCAGGAGGTAATGAGCAGTTCTTC
. | TRBD2 | TRBJ2-3 | TRBV7-2 | CASSLELAGGDTQYF | TGTGCCAGCAGCTTAGAACTAGCGGGGGGAGATACGCAGTATTTT
few | . | TRBJ1-6 | TRBV5-1 | CASRPSVDSPLHF | TGCGCCAGCAGGCCTTCTGTGGATTCACCCCTCCACTTT
. | . | TRBJ1-1 | TRBV7-2 | CASSQRPAVNTEAFF | TGTGCCAGCAGCCAACGACCGGCCGTGAACACTGAAGCTTTCTTT
few | . | TRBJ2-7 | TRBV12-3/TRBV12-4 | CASTWTVSYEQYF | TGTGCCAGCACCTGGACAGTATCCTACGAGCAGTACTTC
many | . | TRBJ2-7 | TRBV6-5 | CASSYFILGEQYF | TGTGCCAGCAGTTATTTTATTCTGGGCGAGCAGTACTTC
many | . | TRBJ1-4 | TRBV4-3 | CASSQVGRPNEKLFF | TGCGCCAGCAGCCAAGTCGGCAGGCCTAATGAAAAACTGTTTTTT
. | TRBD1 | TRBJ1-2 | TRBV4-1 | CASSQDRGDRGGGYTF | TGCGCCAGCAGCCAAGATAGGGGGGACAGGGGAGGTGGCTACACCTTC
few | TRBD2 | TRBJ2-3 | TRBV10-1 | CASSDQREARDTQYF | TGCGCCAGCAGTGACCAGCGGGAAGCAAGGGATACGCAGTATTTT
. | TRBD1 | TRBJ1-6 | TRBV6-1 | CASRGQGAIGSPLHF | TGTGCCAGCAGGGGACAGGGGGCGATTGGATCACCCCTCCACTTT